This is a list of T cell receptor beta chains from one sample in a study of cytomegalovirus exposure and HLA in healthy donors. Measured with immunoSEQ multiplex PCR; TCRdb has only the in-frame clones, and not every one. The sample shows 170,000 or so clones, less than 80% of them seen only once. Sequencing was done on a sample of PBMCs. These receptors came from a woman in her 40s in good health and CMV-seronegative. Both conserved end residues are part of each CDR3. The D gene is left open where the match is weak. Expanded clones get a size class; other rows say once, few or many, or leave the size out.

clone_size,j_call,d_call,v_call,cdr3_nt,cdr3_aa
once,TRBJ1-3,.,TRBV30,TGTGCCTGGAGTGTTCTCAGGGGAGGAAACACCATATATTTT,CAWSVLRGGNTIYF
few,TRBJ1-2,TRBD1,TRBV5-6,TGTGCCAGCAGACACGGACAGGGGGATGGCTACACCTTC,CASRHGQGDGYTF
.,TRBJ1-2,.,TRBV5-4,TGTGCCAGCAGATATACAGGGAGCTATGGCTACACCTTC,CASRYTGSYGYTF
many,TRBJ1-1,TRBD1,TRBV5-1,TGCGCCAGCAGCTTGACAGGGGCCAACACTGAAGCTTTCTTT,CASSLTGANTEAFF
.,TRBJ2-7,TRBD1,TRBV5-1,TGCGCCAGCAGCGCTCAGGGGGACGAGCAGTACTTC,CASSAQGDEQYF
.,TRBJ2-5,TRBD1,TRBV4-2,TGTGCCAGCAGCCAAGATCAGGGACAGGGGGCGGGGGAGACCCAGTACTTC,CASSQDQGQGAGETQYF
.,TRBJ1-4,TRBD1,TRBV7-9,TGTGCCAGCAGCTTAGGACAGGGGAACGAAAAACTGTTTTTT,CASSLGQGNEKLFF
once,TRBJ1-4,.,TRBV15,TGTGCCACCAGCCTACCTAGTGAAAAACTGTTTTTT,CATSLPSEKLFF
.,TRBJ2-1,TRBD2,TRBV5-1,TGCGCCAGCAGCATAGGGACTAGCGGGGGAAATGAGCAGTTCTTC,CASSIGTSGGNEQFF
.,TRBJ1-1,TRBD1,TRBV9,TGTGCCAGCAGCGTAGCGGGACAGGGCCTTACCAACACTGAAGCTTTCTTT,CASSVAGQGLTNTEAFF
.,TRBJ2-2,TRBD2,TRBV5-1,TGCGCCAGCAGCAGCCGGGGACTAGACACCGGGGAGCTGTTTTTT,CASSSRGLDTGELFF
.,TRBJ1-1,TRBD1,TRBV7-6,TGTGCCAGCAGCTCAGGGGGACAGGGAGCTTTCTTT,CASSSGGQGAFF
.,TRBJ2-7,TRBD1,TRBV29-1,TGCAGCGCCGGGACCCCAGGGGGAACCTACGAGCAGTACTTC,CSAGTPGGTYEQYF
once,TRBJ2-1,TRBD2,TRBV27,TGTGCCAGCAGTTTACGCGGGAGCGGGTACAATGAGCAGTTCTTC,CASSLRGSGYNEQFF
.,TRBJ1-4,.,TRBV7-8,TGTGCCAGCAGCTCGCTGGACGGCCGGGAAACTAATGAAAAACTGTTTTTT,CASSSLDGRETNEKLFF
.,TRBJ2-2,.,TRBV9,TGTGCCAGCAGCGTTTCACTTCAGAACACCGGGGAGCTGTTTTTT,CASSVSLQNTGELFF
.,TRBJ1-1,TRBD1,TRBV14,TGTGCCAGTGGACAGGGGCCGAACACTGAAGCTTTCTTT,CASGQGPNTEAFF
.,TRBJ2-2,TRBD1,TRBV27,TGTGCCAGCAGCCTGACAGGGACCTACACCGGGGAGCTGTTTTTT,CASSLTGTYTGELFF
.,TRBJ2-2,TRBD2,TRBV28,TGTGCCAGCAGTTCATCCGTCGGGACTAGCGGGCGGGCCACCGGGGAGCTGTTTTTT,CASSSSVGTSGRATGELFF
once,TRBJ1-4,TRBD1,TRBV7-9,TGTGCCAGCAGCTTAAACAGGGGAACTAATGAAAAACTGTTTTTT,CASSLNRGTNEKLFF
.,TRBJ2-5,TRBD1,TRBV7-2,TGTGCCAGCAGCTTTCTCTCAGGGGGCCAAGAGACCCAGTACTTC,CASSFLSGGQETQYF
.,TRBJ2-3,TRBD2,TRBV7-9,TGTGCCAGCAGCTGGCGGGGCGGGGGAACAGATACGCAGTATTTT,CASSWRGGGTDTQYF
.,TRBJ1-5,.,TRBV19,TGTGCCAGTAGTACCGGGACGGGGGGCGGGAATCAGCCCCAGCATTTT,CASSTGTGGGNQPQHF
.,TRBJ2-7,TRBD2,TRBV10-3,TGTGCCATCAGTGTTGGCGGGAGCTACGAGCAGTACTTC,CAISVGGSYEQYF
.,TRBJ2-3,TRBD1,TRBV9,TGTGCCAGCAGCCCCAGCAGGGGGCTCAGCACAGATACGCAGTATTTT,CASSPSRGLSTDTQYF
.,TRBJ2-7,.,TRBV23-1,TGCGCCAGCAGTCAATCCCCGGGGAGAGGGGGCGAGCAGTACTTC,CASSQSPGRGGEQYF
.,TRBJ1-3,.,TRBV5-6,TGTGCCAGCAGCTTTAAGGGGAACTCTGGAAACACCATATATTTT,CASSFKGNSGNTIYF
few,TRBJ2-7,.,TRBV14,TGTGCCAGCAGCCAACGACCCCCACTACCCTCGAGCTCCTACGAGCAGTACTTC,CASSQRPPLPSSSYEQYF
.,TRBJ1-3,TRBD1,TRBV6-1,TGTGCCAGCAGGACAGGGGGCTCTGGAAACACCATATATTTT,CASRTGGSGNTIYF
.,TRBJ2-1,TRBD2,TRBV27,TGTGCCAGCAGTTTAACTAGCGGGGGGGAGCAGTTCTTC,CASSLTSGGEQFF
.,TRBJ2-7,TRBD1,TRBV11-3,TGTGCCAGCAGCAGAGACAGGGATATTAGCTCCTACGAGCAGTACTTC,CASSRDRDISSYEQYF
.,TRBJ1-2,.,TRBV19,TGTGCCAGTAGGAGGGGACTCAACTATGGCTACACCTTC,CASRRGLNYGYTF
.,TRBJ2-5,.,TRBV6-6,TGTGCCAGCAGTTACTCGGAGGGGAAAGAGACCCAGTACTTC,CASSYSEGKETQYF
.,TRBJ1-2,TRBD1,TRBV9,TGTGCCAGCAGCGTGCGATCGACAGGGGGACGATATAGTGGCTACACCTTC,CASSVRSTGGRYSGYTF
.,TRBJ1-1,.,TRBV19,TGTGCCAGCACATACCTTAGTAGGGGGAACACTGAAGCTTTCTTT,CASTYLSRGNTEAFF
.,TRBJ2-7,.,TRBV19,TGTGCCAGTACCCAAGGGGGGGGCGGCGAGCAGTACTTC,CASTQGGGGEQYF
.,TRBJ1-1,.,TRBV29-1,TGCAGCGTAGACAGTATTTTAAATGAAGCTTTCTTT,CSVDSILNEAFF
once,TRBJ2-4,TRBD2,TRBV11-3,TGTGCCAGCTCCCGGGGGGGCCCCACGGACATTCAGTACTTC,CASSRGGPTDIQYF
.,TRBJ2-7,.,TRBV28,TGTGCCGCAGGAAGCGAGCAGTACTTC,CAAGSEQYF
.,TRBJ2-1,TRBD2,TRBV6-1,TGTGCCAGCAGTAGTAGCGGGAGGCCCTACAATGAGCAGTTCTTC,CASSSSGRPYNEQFF
.,TRBJ2-7,TRBD1,TRBV13,TGTGCCAGCAGCATTAAAGGGGGCAAACTATACGAGCAGTACTTC,CASSIKGGKLYEQYF
.,TRBJ1-2,.,TRBV9,TGTGCCAGCAGCGTAGAATCTGGTCGGAGGCCGGGTGGCTACACCTTC,CASSVESGRRPGGYTF
.,TRBJ1-5,.,TRBV15,TGTGCCACCAGCAGACAGGGGTTAGGTAGCAATCAGCCCCAGCATTTT,CATSRQGLGSNQPQHF
few,TRBJ1-5,.,TRBV6-6,TGTGCCACCCTCGGCAGACAGAATAGCAATCAGCCCCAGCATTTT,CATLGRQNSNQPQHF
.,TRBJ1-2,.,TRBV7-9,TGTGCCAGCAGCCCCAGCGGGAACTATGGCTACACCTTC,CASSPSGNYGYTF
.,TRBJ2-5,.,TRBV7-2,TGTGCCAGCAGCTCAATTCCGACACCTCGTAAAGAGACCCAGTACTTC,CASSSIPTPRKETQYF
.,TRBJ2-2,TRBD2,TRBV27,TGTGCCACCGGACTAGCCGACACCGGGGAGCTGTTTTTT,CATGLADTGELFF
.,TRBJ2-6,TRBD1,TRBV7-8,TGTGCCAGCAGCTCCGGGACAGGGGTTGGTGTAGCTGGGGCCAACGTCCTGACTTTC,CASSSGTGVGVAGANVLTF
.,TRBJ2-3,TRBD2,TRBV15,TGTGCCACCAGCTCCCTAGCGGGGACGAGCACAGATACGCAGTATTTT,CATSSLAGTSTDTQYF
.,TRBJ1-4,TRBD1,TRBV4-3,TGCGCCAGCAGCAACCCGGGACAGGCTAATGAAAAACTGTTTTTT,CASSNPGQANEKLFF
.,TRBJ1-5,.,TRBV23-1,TGCGCCAGCAGTCAATTCCGGCAGGGCGATCAGCCCCAGCATTTT,CASSQFRQGDQPQHF
few,TRBJ2-7,.,TRBV5-1,TGCGCCAGCAGCTTGGACCGGAGGGAGTACGAGCAGTACTTC,CASSLDRREYEQYF